This entry is about one T cell receptor (beta chain). Produced via immunoSEQ multiplex PCR; TCRdb's table is partial and in-frame only. This repertoire shows around 290,000 clones, around 88% found once; its top ten account for around 12%. These data originate in a study of blood T cell repertoires in COVID-19. Study as a whole: Some COVID-19 samples were acute and others convalescent; all came from the United States, Italy and Spain.

Germline V CDR1 and CDR2: MDHEN, SYDVKM. V dropped 6 bases and J dropped 6 bases, with 9 bases sitting between them. This CDR3 is 13 amino acids long. This sequence was found in a woman in her 70s with COVID-19, enrolled during active disease. This chain connects TRBV28 to TRBJ1-6; unclear D gene. The sample was peripheral blood. The CDR3, as DNA: TGTGCCAGCAGGCGTAATGGTAATTCACCCCTCCACTTT. It specifies CASRRNGNSPLHF. Using reference TRBV28 and TRBJ1-6 for the parts outside the CDR3, the full variable domain is DVKVTQSSRYLVKRTGEKVFLECVQDMDHENMFWYRQDPGLGLRLIYFSYDVKMKEKGDIPEGYSVSREKKERFSLILESASTNQTSMYLCASRRNGNSPLHFGNGTRLTVT.